Below are 26 T cell receptor beta chains sequenced from a single sample in a study of cytomegalovirus exposure and HLA in healthy donors. The table came from immunoSEQ multiplex PCR; TCRdb's copy has only in-frame clones and leaves some out. The sample consists of 67,000 or so clones, approximately 96% of them appearing once. Sequencing used PBMCs. All receptors come from a man aged 18 to 35 in good health and CMV-seropositive.

V gene TRBV6-5 combines with J gene TRBJ1-3; D ambiguous. CDR1 is MNHEY, CDR2 SVGAGI, per germline. The V end lost 5 bases, the J end lost 0 bases, and 11 bases lay between the germline ends. The CDR3 is made up of 15 amino acids. The CDR3 region has the DNA TGTGCCAGCAGTAATTTGCCGAGCTCTGGAAACACCATATATTTT. Translation: CASSNLPSSGNTIYF.

The V and J genes are TRBV27 and TRBJ1-4, with unresolved D. V was pared by 6 bases and J by 7 bases, with 6 bases between. This CDR3 is 11 amino acids long. Per germline, CDR1 MNHEY and CDR2 SMNVEV (reference sequence). For the CDR3, the DNA is TGTGCCAGCAGCCGAGGTGAAAAACTGTTTTTT. Protein sequence: CASSRGEKLFF.

V usage is TRBV2 and J usage is TRBJ2-3; 13 bases match TRBD2. V shed 4 bases and J 3 bases; nucleotides not matched to a gene: 1. The germline CDR1 and CDR2 sequences are SNHLY and FYNNEI. This CDR3 has 15 amino acids. CDR3 region: CASSGTSGSTDTQYF. The CDR3 bases are TGTGCCAGCAGTGGGACTAGCGGGAGTACAGATACGCAGTATTTT.

The gene calls are TRBV6-5 and TRBJ2-1; 7 bases agree with TRBD2. Germline V gene sequence: CDR1 MNHEY, CDR2 SVGAGI. The junction had 4 bases not matched to a gene; V was cut back by 1 base and J by 1 base. The CDR3 sequence is 16 residues long. The CDR3 here is CASSYWLAESYNEQFF. As DNA, the CDR3 is TGTGCCAGCAGTTACTGGCTAGCGGAGTCCTACAATGAGCAGTTCTTC.

The genes are TRBV7-3 and TRBJ2-2, with TRBD2 matching 14 bases. Germline V gives CDR1 SGHTA, CDR2 FQGTGA. There are 22 residues in the CDR3. The junction had 16 bases not matched to a gene; V was cut back by 4 bases and J by 0 bases. This CDR3 reads CASSSRLAGGPVYDANTGELFF. In nucleotides, the CDR3 is TGTGCCAGCAGCTCAAGACTAGCGGGAGGGCCGGTCTACGACGCGAACACCGGGGAGCTGTTTTTT. Complete variable domain (other parts from reference TRBV7-3 and TRBJ2-2): GAGVSQTPSNKVTEKGKYVELRCDPISGHTALYWYRQSLGQGPEFLIYFQGTGAADDSGLPNDRFFAVRPEGSVSTLKIQRTERGDSAVYLCASSSRLAGGPVYDANTGELFFGEGSRLTVL.

The chain uses TRBV7-9 and TRBJ2-1; possibly TRBD1 for D (6 bases). CDR1 is SEHNR, CDR2 FQNEAQ, per germline (reference sequence). With 2 bases removed from V and 13 bases from J, the gap between germline ends came to 18 bases. CDR3 length: 14 residues. CDR3 in DNA: TGTGCCAGCAGCTTAACACCCTCCGCGACAGGTCAGTTCTTC. The encoded protein is CASSLTPSATGQFF.

DNA for the CDR3: TGTGCCAGCAGTTCACGAGGGACAAGTTTTGGGAATGAGCAGTTCTTC. As protein: CASSSRGTSFGNEQFF. The rearrangement links TRBV6-5 to TRBJ2-1; the D gene is possibly TRBD1 (6 bases). Trimming removed 4 bases at V and 7 bases at J, with 20 bases between. The CDR3 has 16 amino acids. The germline V gene encodes CDR1 MNHEY and CDR2 SVGAGI.

The chain links TRBV6-4 to TRBJ2-3; D may be TRBD2 (5 bases). The CDR3 consists of 16 residues. V lost 0 bases to trimming and J lost 0 bases, with 10 bases between them. Germline V lookup: CDR1 MRHNA, CDR2 SNTAGT. CDR3 DNA sequence: TGTGCCAGCAGTGACTCGCGTCGGACTAGCACAGATACGCAGTATTTT. Translating it yields CASSDSRRTSTDTQYF.

This clone is a singleton in its sample. The rearrangement uses TRBV10-2 and TRBJ2-7, with TRBD2 matching 13 bases. Trimming at V came to 10 bases and at J to 1 base, leaving 4 bases not matched to a gene. Germline V gene data show CDR1 as WSHSY and CDR2 as SAAADI. The CDR3 runs to 14 residues. Here the CDR3 DNA reads TGCGCCACCAGGGGACTAGCGGGATCCTACGAGCAGTACTTC. Translating gives CATRGLAGSYEQYF.

This chain connects TRBV9 to TRBJ2-1; D gene ambiguous. CDR1 is SGDLS and CDR2 is YYNGEE in the germline V gene. The CDR3 contains 15 residues. Trimming pared 0 bases from V and 3 bases from J, leaving 10 bases between. CDR3 sequence reads: CASSVASSSYNEQFF. In nucleotides, the CDR3 is TGTGCCAGCAGCGTAGCTAGTAGCAGCTACAATGAGCAGTTCTTC.

The chain uses TRBV6-1 and TRBJ1-5; D perhaps matches TRBD1 (6 bases). This CDR3 contains 14 residues. V shed 2 bases and J shed 5 bases, with 10 bases lying between them. Germline assignment: CDR1 MNHNS and CDR2 SASEGT. The CDR3 DNA reads as TGTGCCAGCAGTGAAAGCACAGGGTATCAGCCCCAGCATTTT. Translating gives CASSESTGYQPQHF.

The chain uses TRBV6-5 and TRBJ2-4; unclear D gene. CDR3 length equals 13 residues. V lost 2 bases to trimming and J lost 9 bases, with 11 bases between them. Germline assignment: CDR1 MNHEY and CDR2 SVGAGI. The CDR3: CASSYAGFGIQYF. Here the CDR3 DNA reads TGTGCCAGCAGTTACGCCGGGTTTGGCATTCAGTACTTC.

The rearrangement joins TRBV5-1 to TRBJ2-1; a possible D gene is TRBD2 (6 bases). The CDR3 is 15 amino acids. Per the germline V gene, CDR1 is SGHRS and CDR2 is YFSETQ. The V end was cut by 0 bases, the J end by 9 bases, with 16 bases between. This chain's CDR3 is CASSLGPGVDGEQFF. The DNA of the CDR3 is TGCGCCAGCAGCTTGGGCCCGGGAGTGGATGGTGAGCAGTTCTTC.

The chain uses TRBV5-1 and TRBJ2-1; 10 bases align to TRBD1. This CDR3 has 14 amino acids. The J segment lost 4 bases and the V segment lost 3 bases, leaving 1 base of the junction unmatched. The germline CDR1 and CDR2 sequences are SGHRS and YFSETQ. CDR3 nucleotides: TGCGCCAGCAGCTGGGGACAGGGGTACAATGAGCAGTTCTTC. Its translation is CASSWGQGYNEQFF. Combining the CDR3 with reference TRBV5-1 and TRBJ2-1 gives the whole variable domain KAGVTQTPRYLIKTRGQQVTLSCSPISGHRSVSWYQQTPGQGLQFLFEYFSETQRNKGNFPGRFSGRQFSNSRSEMNVSTLELGDSALYLCASSWGQGYNEQFFGPGTRLTVL.

The rearrangement joins TRBV4-2 to TRBJ2-7; 7 nucleotides agree with TRBD2. CDR1 LGHNA and CDR2 YNFKEQ come from the germline V gene. The CDR3 covers 15 residues. The V segment lost 4 bases and the J segment 3 bases; nucleotides outside the gene matches: 9. The CDR3 spells CASSPRKGGSYEQYF. In nucleotides, the CDR3 is TGTGCCAGCAGCCCCCGAAAGGGAGGGAGCTACGAGCAGTACTTC.

This clone is a singleton in its sample. The chain uses TRBV5-1 and TRBJ2-2, with D perhaps TRBD2 (5 bases). In germline, CDR1 is SGHRS, CDR2 YFSETQ. The V end was cut by 2 bases, the J end by 6 bases, with 8 bases between. The CDR3 has 13 residues. CDR3 DNA sequence: TGCGCCAGCAGCTTACTAGAGCCCGGGGAGCTGTTTTTT. Its translation is CASSLLEPGELFF.

The chain carries TRBV7-9 and TRBJ1-1; 7 bases map to TRBD1. CDR1 is SEHNR and CDR2 is FQNEAQ in the germline V gene (reference sequence). Unmatched junction bases numbered 13, after V lost 4 bases and J lost 2 bases. The CDR3 is 17 amino acids. The CDR3 spells CASSSIHRGTANTEAFF. The CDR3 DNA sequence: TGTGCCAGCAGCTCCATCCATAGGGGGACAGCAAACACTGAAGCTTTCTTT.

The chain employs TRBV30 and TRBJ2-5; 14 bases are a match to TRBD2. V gave up 2 bases and J gave up 4 bases; unmatched junction bases: 3. CDR1 and CDR2 (germline): GTSNPN, SVGIG (reference sequence). The CDR3 runs 15 residues. The CDR3 bases are TGTGCCTGGAGTCGGGGACTAGCGGGGGTAGAGACCCAGTACTTC. Residues: CAWSRGLAGVETQYF.

The CDR3 protein is CASKYSSSTDTQYF. The CDR3 nucleotides are TGTGCCAGCAAGTACAGTTCTAGCACAGATACGCAGTATTTT. The chain uses TRBV2 and TRBJ2-3, with D hard to call. V gave up 7 bases and J gave up 0 bases, with 11 bases separating them. CDR1 is SNHLY, CDR2 FYNNEI, per germline. The CDR3 runs 14 residues. Full variable domain (remainder filled in from reference TRBV2 and TRBJ2-3): EPEVTQTPSHQVTQMGQEVILRCVPISNHLYFYWYRQILGQKVEFLVSFYNNEISEKSEIFDDQFSVERPDGSNFTLKIRSTKLEDSAMYFCASKYSSSTDTQYFGPGTRLTVL.

This rearrangement joins TRBV4-1 to TRBJ2-7; TRBD2 matches at 7 bases. V was pared by 1 base and J by 4 bases, with 10 bases of the junction left unmatched. The CDR3 length is 16 residues. Germline-derived CDR1 and CDR2 are MGHRA and YSYEKL. The DNA for the CDR3 is TGCGCCAGCAGCCAAGTAAGGCCTAGCGGTAGATACGAGCAGTACTTC. Its translation is CASSQVRPSGRYEQYF.

The rearrangement joins TRBV9 to TRBJ2-5, with TRBD2 matching 13 bases. CDR1 is SGDLS and CDR2 is YYNGEE in the germline V gene. CDR3 length: 17 residues. V lost 3 bases to trimming and J lost 1 base; unmatched junction nucleotides: 6. CDR3 sequence (DNA): TGTGCCAGCAGCGCTTCACTAGCGGGGGGGACCCAAGAGACCCAGTACTTC. Its translation: CASSASLAGGTQETQYF.

This sequence joins TRBV30 and TRBJ2-5, with TRBD1 matching over 8 bases. This CDR3 has 13 residues. Per the germline V gene, CDR1 is GTSNPN and CDR2 is SVGIG (reference sequence). V trimming: 7 bases; J trimming: 2 bases; junction bases outside the gene matches: 6. The CDR3 DNA is TGTGCCTCGGACAGGGAGAATCAAGAGACCCAGTACTTC. This encodes CASDRENQETQYF.

This chain links TRBV30 with TRBJ2-5; D possibly corresponds to TRBD1 (5 bases). The V gene's germline CDR1 is GTSNPN and CDR2 SVGIG (reference sequence). Between the trimmed V and J ends, which lost 7 bases and 2 bases, there was a span of 11 bases. The CDR3 has 12 amino acids. The CDR3 coding sequence is TGTGCCTTTGAGACAGTTCAAGAGACCCAGTACTTC. The encoded protein is CAFETVQETQYF.

The chain links TRBV5-8 to TRBJ2-5; TRBD2 aligns across 9 bases. CDR3 length: 16 amino acids. The J segment lost 2 bases and the V segment lost 0 bases, leaving 5 bases of the junction unmatched. Germline CDR1 SGHTS, CDR2 YDEGEE. The CDR3 DNA reads TGTGCCAGCAGCTTGGAGCGGGGGGCGATACAAGAGACCCAGTACTTC. This translates into CASSLERGAIQETQYF. The variable domain in full, with the rest retrieved from reference TRBV5-8 and TRBJ2-5, is EAGVTQSPTHLIKTRGQQATLRCSPISGHTSVYWYQQALGLGLQFLLWYDEGEERNRGNFPPRFSGRQFPNYSSELNVNALELEDSALYLCASSLERGAIQETQYFGPGTRLLVL.

V and J are TRBV27 and TRBJ2-7; D may be TRBD1 (5 bases). Germline loops: CDR1 MNHEY, CDR2 SMNVEV (reference sequence). Deletions cut 5 bases from V and 2 bases from J, with 16 bases between. This CDR3 is 15 amino acids long. This CDR3 is CASSPPFGHTYEQYF. Written as DNA, the CDR3 is TGTGCCAGCAGTCCCCCTTTTGGACATACCTACGAGCAGTACTTC.

V gene TRBV5-1 combines with J gene TRBJ2-5, with 10 bases identical to TRBD1. Trimming cost V 4 bases and J 5 bases; bases outside gene matches: 5. The CDR3 is 14 residues long. Germline assignment: CDR1 SGHRS and CDR2 YFSETQ. CDR3 sequence (DNA): TGCGCCAGCAGCCCAGGGACAGGGGTGGAGACCCAGTACTTC. Its protein is CASSPGTGVETQYF.